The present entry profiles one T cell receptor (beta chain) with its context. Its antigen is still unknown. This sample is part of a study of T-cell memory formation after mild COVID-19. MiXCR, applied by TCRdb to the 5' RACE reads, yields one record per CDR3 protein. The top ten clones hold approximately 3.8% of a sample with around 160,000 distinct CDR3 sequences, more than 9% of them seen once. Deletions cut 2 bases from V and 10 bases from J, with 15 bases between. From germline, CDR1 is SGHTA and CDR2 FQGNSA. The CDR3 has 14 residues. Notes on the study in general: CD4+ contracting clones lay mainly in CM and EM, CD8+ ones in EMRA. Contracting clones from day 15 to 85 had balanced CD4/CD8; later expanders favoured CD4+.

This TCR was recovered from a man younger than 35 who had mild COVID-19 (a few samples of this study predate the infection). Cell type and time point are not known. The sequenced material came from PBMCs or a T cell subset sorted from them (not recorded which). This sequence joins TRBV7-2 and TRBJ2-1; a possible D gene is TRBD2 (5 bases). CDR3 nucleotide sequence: TGTGCCAGCAGCTTACCCGGGGAGTACAGAGAGCAGTTCTTC. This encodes CASSLPGEYREQFF.